The rows below give T cell receptor beta chains drawn from one sample of a study of control samples from healthy donors and cancer patients. Some clones are missing from TCRdb's copy, which holds only in-frame ones; the method was immunoSEQ multiplex PCR. The sample includes about 75,000 clones, 94% of them seen just once. Sequencing was carried out using blood. Receptors were obtained from a woman aged 40-49 years in good health. Both conserved end residues are part of each CDR3. A D gene is named only where the DNA matches it firmly. Some rows have no size entry. The others give once, few or many, or a class for an expanded clone.

>TRBJ1-4|.|14|.|TRBV29-1
TGCAGCGTTGAAGAAGGGGTGTGGGGTGAAAAACTGTTTTTT
CSVEEGVWGEKLFF
>TRBJ2-3|TRBD2|16|once|TRBV7-2
TGTGCCAGCAGCTTAGCGGCTAGCGGGGTTACAGATACGCAGTATTTT
CASSLAASGVTDTQYF
>TRBJ2-7|.|12|.|TRBV14
TGTGCCAGCAGCCAATCGTGGGACGAGCAGTACTTC
CASSQSWDEQYF
>TRBJ1-6|.|16|once|TRBV4-1
TGCGCCAGCAGCCAAGGGCAGGGTCGGCGGAATTCACCCCTCCACTTT
CASSQGQGRRNSPLHF
>TRBJ2-7|TRBD2|16|.|TRBV5-1
TGCGCCAGCAGCTGGAAGCGGGGGCTAGAGGACTACGAGCAGTACTTC
CASSWKRGLEDYEQYF
>TRBJ2-7|TRBD2|18|.|TRBV5-1
TGCGCCAGCAGCTTGGCGTGGACTAGCGGGGACACTCCCTACGAGCAGTACTTC
CASSLAWTSGDTPYEQYF
>TRBJ2-3|TRBD1|13|.|TRBV7-7
TGTGCCAGCAGCCCAGGACAGGGGAATACGCAGTATTTT
CASSPGQGNTQYF
>TRBJ1-2|TRBD1|14|once|TRBV6-5
TGTGCCAGCAATCCGGGACAGGTTTTCTATGGCTACACCTTC
CASNPGQVFYGYTF
>TRBJ2-3|.|13|.|TRBV27
TGTGCCAGCAGTTACCTAGACGGAGATACGCAGTATTTT
CASSYLDGDTQYF
>TRBJ1-5|.|15|.|TRBV3-1/TRBV3-2
TGTGCCAGCAGCCGTGGGACGGGCCAAAATCAGCCCCAGCATTTT
CASSRGTGQNQPQHF
>TRBJ1-2|.|15|once|TRBV6-5
TGTGCCAGCAGTTACTCACAGGAATATAACTATGGCTACACCTTC
CASSYSQEYNYGYTF
>TRBJ2-1|.|15|.|TRBV10-3
TGTGCCATCAGTGAGGATACTGTCTCCTACAATGAGCAGTTCTTC
CAISEDTVSYNEQFF
>TRBJ2-1|.|15|.|TRBV3-1/TRBV3-2
TGTGCCAGCAGCCAAGAGTTGCATGTCGCCAATGAGCAGTTCTTC
CASSQELHVANEQFF
>TRBJ1-1|.|14|.|TRBV25-1
TGTGCCAGCAGTGAAGTAGGGGCCAACACTGAAGCTTTCTTT
CASSEVGANTEAFF
>TRBJ1-5|.|15|.|TRBV5-1
TGCGCCAGCAGCATAGGGGCCGCGAGTGATCAGCCCCAGCATTTT
CASSIGAASDQPQHF
>TRBJ2-3|.|13|.|TRBV18
TGTGCCAGCTCACCAGGGGCGACAGATACGCAGTATTTT
CASSPGATDTQYF
>TRBJ1-4|.|14|.|TRBV15
TGTGCCACCACCCCGACACGGACTAATGAAAAACTGTTTTTT
CATTPTRTNEKLFF
>TRBJ1-2|.|11|.|TRBV29-1
TGCAGCGTAGGGGACAACTATGGCTACACCTTC
CSVGDNYGYTF
>TRBJ2-4|.|18|once|TRBV10-3
TGTGCCATCAGTGAGTCCCACCCGTCCCGACAGAGCCTAAACATTCAGTACTTC
CAISESHPSRQSLNIQYF
>TRBJ1-1|.|15|.|TRBV7-6
TGTGCCAGCAGCTTAGCGCGCGGGGGGAAGACTGAAGCTTTCTTT
CASSLARGGKTEAFF
>TRBJ1-3|.|14|.|TRBV30
TGTGCCTGGAGTAACGGACTTTCTGGAAACACCATATATTTT
CAWSNGLSGNTIYF
>TRBJ1-2|.|12|.|TRBV5-1
TGCGCCAGCAGCCCGCGGGGCGAGGGCTACACCTTC
CASSPRGEGYTF
>TRBJ2-1|TRBD1|13|once|TRBV19
TGTGCCAGCATGAAACAGGGGGCTGATGAGCAGTTCTTC
CASMKQGADEQFF
>TRBJ2-7|.|13|.|TRBV12-3/TRBV12-4
TGTGCCAGCACCTATCTGAATACCTACGAGCAGTACTTC
CASTYLNTYEQYF
>TRBJ1-2|.|14|.|TRBV4-1
TGCGCCAGCAGCCCCACCGGACCAGGCTATGGCTACACCTTC
CASSPTGPGYGYTF
>TRBJ1-5|.|13|once|TRBV11-2
TGTGCCAGCAGCTTAGTGGGCAATCAGCCCCAGCATTTT
CASSLVGNQPQHF
>TRBJ2-1|.|15|.|TRBV6-5
TGTGCCAGCAAACCAGGGGCGAACCTTTACAATGAGCAGTTCTTC
CASKPGANLYNEQFF
>TRBJ1-4|.|16|.|TRBV7-9
TGTGCCAGCACCCCCGGCAGGGCCGCAACTAATGAAAAACTGTTTTTT
CASTPGRAATNEKLFF
>TRBJ1-4|.|16|.|TRBV3-1/TRBV3-2
TGTGCCAGCAGTCTTAAAGGATCTTTTCGGGCTGAAAAACTGTTTTTT
CASSLKGSFRAEKLFF
>TRBJ2-1|.|12|.|TRBV7-8
TGTGCCAGCAGCTTACACCTCAATGAGCAGTTCTTC
CASSLHLNEQFF
>TRBJ1-5|.|14|.|TRBV6-4
TGTGCCAGACGACAGGTAGATAGCAATCAGCCCCAGCATTTT
CARRQVDSNQPQHF
>TRBJ2-7|TRBD1|14|.|TRBV7-9
TGTGCCAGCAGCTTCCCGGGACAGGGCTACGAGCAGTACTTC
CASSFPGQGYEQYF
>TRBJ2-3|.|12|.|TRBV3-1/TRBV3-2
TGTGCCAGCAGCCGTAGCCAGGGTACGCAGTATTTT
CASSRSQGTQYF
>TRBJ1-6|TRBD1|14|.|TRBV10-3
TGTGCCATCGGATTAACAGGGGGTAATTCACCCCTCCACTTT
CAIGLTGGNSPLHF
>TRBJ2-7|TRBD2|15|.|TRBV18
TGTGCCAGCTCACCGGGCAGCGGGAGGACCTACGAGCAGTACTTC
CASSPGSGRTYEQYF
>TRBJ1-5|.|12|.|TRBV5-6
TGTGCCAGCAGCTTGGAGTCGGGGGCCCAGCATTTT
CASSLESGAQHF
>TRBJ2-7|.|12|.|TRBV29-1
TGCAGCGTTAGAGGGGCCTCCTACGAGCAGTACTTC
CSVRGASYEQYF
>TRBJ1-2|.|12|.|TRBV5-1
TGCGCCAGCAGCTTGCAAGGGGGTGGCTACACCTTC
CASSLQGGGYTF
>TRBJ2-7|.|13|.|TRBV27
TGTGCCAGCAGCCCGACAGCCTCCTACGAGCAGTACTTC
CASSPTASYEQYF
>TRBJ2-3|.|17|.|TRBV7-2
TGTGCCAGCAGTATTTATCCAGCGGTGCGTTCTGGGGATACGCAGTATTTT
CASSIYPAVRSGDTQYF
>TRBJ2-2|.|12|.|TRBV12-3/TRBV12-4
TGTGCCAGCAGCTCGACTACCGGGGAGCTGTTTTTT
CASSSTTGELFF
>TRBJ2-3|TRBD2|18|.|TRBV9
TGTGCCAGCAGCGTACAACTAGCGGGGGGCGGGGGCACAGATACGCAGTATTTT
CASSVQLAGGGGTDTQYF
>TRBJ1-5|.|13|.|TRBV10-2
TGCGCCAGCAGCATACGGGGGAATCAGCCCCAGCATTTT
CASSIRGNQPQHF
>TRBJ1-3|.|14|.|TRBV28
TGTGCCAGCAGTTTAAATCCAGGGGTCAACACCATATATTTT
CASSLNPGVNTIYF
>TRBJ2-1|TRBD2|14|.|TRBV11-2
TGTGCCAGCAGAGCGGGGGGGCCCTACAATGAGCAGTTCTTC
CASRAGGPYNEQFF
>TRBJ2-7|.|15|.|TRBV19
TGTGCCAGTAGTATGACCCCAGGAGGGGGGCACGAGCAGTACTTC
CASSMTPGGGHEQYF
>TRBJ1-3|.|15|.|TRBV27
TGTGCCAGCAGTCAAGACAGCTTAACTGGAAACACCATATATTTT
CASSQDSLTGNTIYF
>TRBJ2-7|.|12|once|TRBV18
TGTGCCAGCTCACCACCGTTGGGGTATTGGTACTTC
CASSPPLGYWYF
>TRBJ1-4|TRBD1|13|.|TRBV7-9
TGTGCCAGCAGCGGACAGGGTTTTGAAAAACTGTTTTTT
CASSGQGFEKLFF
>TRBJ2-3|TRBD1|17|.|TRBV4-3
TGCGCCAGCAGCACCCAGACAGGGCGCGGAGGCACAGATACGCAGTATTTT
CASSTQTGRGGTDTQYF
>TRBJ1-1|TRBD1|14|.|TRBV10-3
TGTGCCATCAGTGCCGGGACAGGGGTAACTGAAGCTTTCTTT
CAISAGTGVTEAFF
>TRBJ2-7|.|15|once|TRBV27
TGTGCCAGCAGACCTCCTACCGGGCCGACCTACGAGCAGTACTTC
CASRPPTGPTYEQYF